These T cell receptor beta chains were read from a single sample in a study of blood T cell repertoires in COVID-19. Sequenced by immunoSEQ multiplex PCR; TCRdb stores in-frame clones only, minus some. The sample holds almost 250,000 clones, approximately 86% seen once. The sample consisted of peripheral blood. The source of these receptors is a woman aged 55-70 years who had recovered from COVID-19. Both conserved end residues are part of each CDR3. D genes are given only for firm matches.

len | j_gene | d_gene | v_gene | CDR3aa
14 | TRBJ1-4 | . | TRBV7-9 | CASSRQAENEKLFF
14 | TRBJ1-5 | . | TRBV7-9 | CASSLAMENQPQHF
15 | TRBJ2-7 | TRBD2 | TRBV6-2/TRBV6-3 | CASSYSALAGYEQYF
12 | TRBJ1-3 | . | TRBV12-3/TRBV12-4 | CASSFTPNTIYF
14 | TRBJ2-5 | . | TRBV5-1 | CASSLDGVRETQYF
16 | TRBJ2-5 | TRBD2 | TRBV5-1 | CASSRASGVGGETQYF
14 | TRBJ2-5 | TRBD2 | TRBV19 | CASRASGGRETQYF
14 | TRBJ1-1 | TRBD1 | TRBV29-1 | CSVEPTGQNTEAFF
16 | TRBJ2-1 | . | TRBV7-3 | CASSLTKASRSGEQFF
14 | TRBJ2-7 | TRBD2 | TRBV6-5 | CASSYSSGDYEQYF
15 | TRBJ2-1 | TRBD2 | TRBV2 | CASRESGGAHNEQFF
19 | TRBJ1-6 | TRBD1 | TRBV9 | CASSPGTGTFNSYNSPLHF
15 | TRBJ1-2 | TRBD1 | TRBV5-1 | CASSSGATGDYGYTF
14 | TRBJ1-2 | TRBD1 | TRBV6-5 | CASSRRTGRHGYTF
13 | TRBJ1-1 | . | TRBV2 | CASGEGTNTEAFF
17 | TRBJ2-1 | TRBD2 | TRBV2 | CASSRRGLAGHYNEQFF
13 | TRBJ1-6 | . | TRBV12-3/TRBV12-4 | CASSLSGRSPLHF
14 | TRBJ1-6 | . | TRBV5-1 | CASSQVQGDSPLHF
17 | TRBJ1-6 | . | TRBV7-9 | CASSSLADHTVGSPLHF
13 | TRBJ1-2 | TRBD1 | TRBV12-5 | CASGPGNRGGYTF
16 | TRBJ2-5 | TRBD2 | TRBV3-1/TRBV3-2 | CASSQWLAGAKETQYF
15 | TRBJ1-1 | TRBD1 | TRBV7-8 | CASSYDRGLNTEAFF
15 | TRBJ2-7 | TRBD1 | TRBV5-1 | CASSPGQGVVYEQYF
17 | TRBJ2-3 | TRBD2 | TRBV7-2 | CASSLEGSGGASDTQYF
13 | TRBJ2-3 | TRBD2 | TRBV12-3/TRBV12-4 | CASSFSGRYTQYF
14 | TRBJ1-1 | . | TRBV4-2 | CASSQVNTNTEAFF
18 | TRBJ2-2 | TRBD2 | TRBV28 | CASSLPSSGRSNTGELFF
13 | TRBJ2-5 | . | TRBV27 | CASSSQIQETQYF
17 | TRBJ1-3 | TRBD1 | TRBV4-3 | CASSQGTGQGSGNTIYF
16 | TRBJ1-5 | TRBD1 | TRBV18 | CASSLSQQGSNQPQHF
13 | TRBJ2-5 | . | TRBV6-5 | CASSYLSGETQYF
16 | TRBJ1-6 | . | TRBV7-9 | CASSLTPGGRDSPLHF
14 | TRBJ1-4 | TRBD1 | TRBV5-6 | CASSWDRGNEKLFF
18 | TRBJ2-7 | TRBD2 | TRBV5-6 | CASSLTSGGAGGSYEQYF
13 | TRBJ1-5 | . | TRBV5-5 | CASSLDREGPQHF
13 | TRBJ1-2 | . | TRBV4-1 | CASSLEANYGYTF
13 | TRBJ2-7 | . | TRBV3-1/TRBV3-2 | CASSRDLNYEQYF
12 | TRBJ1-3 | . | TRBV28 | CASTKTGNTIYF
13 | TRBJ1-1 | . | TRBV5-1 | CASSFEAGTEAFF
15 | TRBJ2-1 | TRBD2 | TRBV5-1 | CASSSPTSAYNEQFF
14 | TRBJ1-1 | TRBD1 | TRBV9 | CASSAQGQNTEAFF
15 | TRBJ2-7 | TRBD1 | TRBV28 | CASSFQGGFHYEQYF
14 | TRBJ1-4 | . | TRBV28 | CASSSFRTVEKLFF
15 | TRBJ2-7 | TRBD1 | TRBV3-1/TRBV3-2 | CASSQDRAMNYEQYF
15 | TRBJ1-1 | TRBD1 | TRBV10-2 | CASSDPGTGGTEAFF
14 | TRBJ1-6 | . | TRBV5-1 | CASSLVSRYSPLHF
12 | TRBJ1-1 | . | TRBV7-9 | CASSHQVTEAFF